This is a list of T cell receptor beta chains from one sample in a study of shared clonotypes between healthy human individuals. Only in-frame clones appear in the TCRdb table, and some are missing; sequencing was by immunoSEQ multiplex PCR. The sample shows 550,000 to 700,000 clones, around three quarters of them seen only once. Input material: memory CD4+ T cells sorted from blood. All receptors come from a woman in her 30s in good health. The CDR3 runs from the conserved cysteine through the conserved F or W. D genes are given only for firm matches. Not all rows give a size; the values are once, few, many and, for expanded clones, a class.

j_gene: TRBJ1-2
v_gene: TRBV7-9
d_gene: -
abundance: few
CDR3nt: TGTGCCAGCAGCGCCTCGGGACCAACTGGCTATGGCTACACCTTC
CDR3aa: CASSASGPTGYGYTF

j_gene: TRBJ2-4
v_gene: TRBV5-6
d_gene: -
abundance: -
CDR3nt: TGTGCCAGCAGCTCCCTCGCAGGGGTTATGGAAAACATTCAGTACTTC
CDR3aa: CASSSLAGVMENIQYF

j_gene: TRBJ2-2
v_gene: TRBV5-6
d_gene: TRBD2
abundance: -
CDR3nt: TGTGCCAGCAGACACCGGACTAGCGGGAGTCAGAGAGAGCTGTTTTTT
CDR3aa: CASRHRTSGSQRELFF

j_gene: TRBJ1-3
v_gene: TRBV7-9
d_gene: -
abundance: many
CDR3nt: TGTGCCAGCAGCTTGGGCCAAAACACCATATATTTT
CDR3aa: CASSLGQNTIYF

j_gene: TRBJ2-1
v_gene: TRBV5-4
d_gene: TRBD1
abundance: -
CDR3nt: TGTGCCAGCAGCTTGCCCCCGGGACAGGGGATGAGCAATGAGCAGTTCTTC
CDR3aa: CASSLPPGQGMSNEQFF

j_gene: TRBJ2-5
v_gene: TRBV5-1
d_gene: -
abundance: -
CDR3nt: TGCGCCAGCAGCTTGGAATCGACCCAAGAGACCCAGTACTTC
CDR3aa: CASSLESTQETQYF

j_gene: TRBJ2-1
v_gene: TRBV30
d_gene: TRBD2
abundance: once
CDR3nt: TGTGCCTTCTCACCGGGACTAGCGGGAGTCGAGCAGTTCTTC
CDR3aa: CAFSPGLAGVEQFF

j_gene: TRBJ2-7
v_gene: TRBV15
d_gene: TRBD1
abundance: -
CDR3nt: TGTGCCACCAGCAGAGTTCTGGACAGGGCCGAGCAGTACTTC
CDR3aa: CATSRVLDRAEQYF

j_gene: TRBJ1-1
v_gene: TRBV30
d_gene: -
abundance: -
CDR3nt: TGTGCCTGGGATCTAGGCCGGAACATTTTCGGAGTTTCGAACACTGAAGCTTTCTTT
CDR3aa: CAWDLGRNIFGVSNTEAFF

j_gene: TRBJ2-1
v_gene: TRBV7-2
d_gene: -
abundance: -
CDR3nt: -
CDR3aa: CASSSTLTFGNNEQFF

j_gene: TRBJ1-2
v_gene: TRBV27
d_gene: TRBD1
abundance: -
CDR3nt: TGTGCCAGCAGTTTGGGCCTCGGGACAGGGCCCTTGAACTATGGCTACACCTTC
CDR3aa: CASSLGLGTGPLNYGYTF

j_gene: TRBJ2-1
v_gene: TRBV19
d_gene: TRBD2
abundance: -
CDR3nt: TGTGCCAGTAGTATAGGACTAGCGGGAGGCGATGAGCAGTTCTTC
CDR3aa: CASSIGLAGGDEQFF

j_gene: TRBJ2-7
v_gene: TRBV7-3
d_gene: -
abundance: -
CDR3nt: TGTGCCAGCGGCCCTCGGGGGGACAACCAGTGGGAGCAGTACTTC
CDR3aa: CASGPRGDNQWEQYF

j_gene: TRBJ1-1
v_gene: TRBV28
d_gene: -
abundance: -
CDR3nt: TGTGCCAGCGAAAGCAATTCCGGGACGGCTGAAGCTTTCTTT
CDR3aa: CASESNSGTAEAFF

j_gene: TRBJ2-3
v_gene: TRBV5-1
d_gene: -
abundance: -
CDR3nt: TGCGCCAGCAGCGACGCCCGTGCGGATACGCAGTATTTT
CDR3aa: CASSDARADTQYF

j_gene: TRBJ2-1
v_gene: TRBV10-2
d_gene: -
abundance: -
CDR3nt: TGCGCCAGCAGGATAGGGGAGATCGATGAGCAGTTCTTC
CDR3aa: CASRIGEIDEQFF

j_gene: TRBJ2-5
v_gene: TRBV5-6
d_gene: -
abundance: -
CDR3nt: TGTGCCAGCAGAATATTCTCTCGGGAGACCCAGTACTTC
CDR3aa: CASRIFSRETQYF

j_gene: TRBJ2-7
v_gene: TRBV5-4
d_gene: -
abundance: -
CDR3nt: TGTGCCAGCAGCTTCCTCAAGGGTGACGAGCAGTACTTC
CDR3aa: CASSFLKGDEQYF

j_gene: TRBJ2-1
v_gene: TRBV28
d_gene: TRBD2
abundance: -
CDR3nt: TGTGCCAGCAGAACTAGCGGGAGATCCTATGAGCAGTTCTTC
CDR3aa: CASRTSGRSYEQFF

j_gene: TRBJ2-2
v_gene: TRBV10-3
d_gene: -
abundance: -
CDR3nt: TGTGCCATCAGTGAGGGGCAGGCCTTCGGGGAGCTGTTTTTT
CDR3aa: CAISEGQAFGELFF

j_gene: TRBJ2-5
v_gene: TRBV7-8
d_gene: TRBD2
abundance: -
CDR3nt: TGTGCCAGCAGCCCCCCCAGACGACTAGCGGGAGTCCATGCGTCCCAGTACTTC
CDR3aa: CASSPPRRLAGVHASQYF

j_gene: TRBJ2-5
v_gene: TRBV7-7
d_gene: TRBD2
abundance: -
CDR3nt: TGTGCCAGCAGCACGGGACTAGCGGGAGAAGAGACCCAGTACTTC
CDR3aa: CASSTGLAGEETQYF

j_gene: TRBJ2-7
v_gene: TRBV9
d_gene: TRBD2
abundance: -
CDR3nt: TGTGCCAGCAGCCACTTGGGGCGGGAGGGGTCCTACGAGCAGTACTTC
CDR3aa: CASSHLGREGSYEQYF

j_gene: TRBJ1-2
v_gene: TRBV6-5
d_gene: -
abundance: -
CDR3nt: TGTGCCAGCAGTTCCGTATCTTTTTTCGGCTATGGCTACACCTTC
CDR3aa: CASSSVSFFGYGYTF

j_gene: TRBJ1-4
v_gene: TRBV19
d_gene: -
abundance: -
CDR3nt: TGTGCCAGTAGTATGAGCTGGGGTAATGAAAAACTGTTTTTT
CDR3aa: CASSMSWGNEKLFF